Listed below are T cell receptor beta chains from one sample, sequenced in a study of blood T cell repertoires in COVID-19. Some clones are missing from TCRdb's copy, which holds only in-frame ones; the method was immunoSEQ multiplex PCR. The table records over 150,000 clones, around 80% of them present only once. The source material was peripheral blood. All receptors come from a woman aged 70 to 79 who had recovered from COVID-19. Both conserved end residues are part of each CDR3. Fields, in order: V gene, D gene, clone size, J gene, CDR3 DNA, CDR3 protein. A D gene is named only where the DNA matches it firmly. Some rows have no size entry. The others give once, few or many, or a class for an expanded clone.

TRBV5-4,NA,NA,TRBJ2-2,TGTGCCAGCAGCGCCATAGCTGCCGGGGAGCTGTTTTTT,CASSAIAAGELFF
TRBV2,TRBD1,NA,TRBJ1-1,TGTGCCAGCAGTGACCGACAGGGGGCGACTGAAGCTTTCTTT,CASSDRQGATEAFF
TRBV14,TRBD2,NA,TRBJ2-1,TGTGCCAGCAGCCACGGACTAGCGGGGGGACCCACCTTACCATCCTACAATGAGCAGTTCTTC,CASSHGLAGGPTLPSYNEQFF
TRBV10-3,NA,NA,TRBJ2-3,TGTGCCATCAGTGTTGGGGGCGAAAGCACAGATACGCAGTATTTT,CAISVGGESTDTQYF
TRBV27,NA,NA,TRBJ2-7,TGTGCCAGCAGTTTTGGGGCAGCCTCCTACGAGCAGTACTTC,CASSFGAASYEQYF
TRBV18,TRBD2,NA,TRBJ2-7,TGTGCCAGCTCACCGGCGGGGGGGAGATACGAGCAGTACTTC,CASSPAGGRYEQYF
TRBV7-2,TRBD2,NA,TRBJ2-1,TGTGCCAGCAGCTCTCCGGGGAGGGCTAGCGGGACATCCTACAATGAGCAGTTCTTC,CASSSPGRASGTSYNEQFF
TRBV4-2,TRBD2,NA,TRBJ2-2,TGTGCCAGCAGCCAAAGGGGGGCCCTAGCGGGAGGTTGGACCGGGGAGCTGTTTTTT,CASSQRGALAGGWTGELFF
TRBV7-2,NA,NA,TRBJ2-7,TGTGCCAGCAGCAACCGGGGGGCTCGCGATCCCTACGAGCAGTACTTC,CASSNRGARDPYEQYF
TRBV29-1,NA,NA,TRBJ1-1,TGCAGCGCTATGGAGCCTTCGAACACTGAAGCTTTCTTT,CSAMEPSNTEAFF
TRBV6-5,TRBD2,NA,TRBJ2-1,TGTGCCAGCAGTTACGCGGCGGGGGGCCGGTACAATGAGCAGTTCTTC,CASSYAAGGRYNEQFF
TRBV5-1,NA,NA,TRBJ1-1,TGCGCCAGCAGCAGAATAGGGGGAACTGAAGCTTTCTTT,CASSRIGGTEAFF
TRBV6-6,NA,NA,TRBJ1-5,TGTGCCAGCAGTTTGAGAGGGCTGGGCAATCAGCCCCAGCATTTT,CASSLRGLGNQPQHF
TRBV6-2/TRBV6-3,NA,NA,TRBJ1-5,TGTGCCAGCAGTTACTCACCAGGGCCCCAGCATTTT,CASSYSPGPQHF
TRBV6-5,NA,NA,TRBJ2-1,TGTGCCAGCAGTTACACCGGGACAAACAATGAGCAGTTCTTC,CASSYTGTNNEQFF
TRBV7-2,NA,NA,TRBJ1-5,TGTGCCAGCTGCCCCCGGGGGGGCGGTCAGCCCCAGCATTTT,CASCPRGGGQPQHF
TRBV19,NA,NA,TRBJ2-1,TGTGCCAGTAGTATAGATCGGAGCCCCTACAATGAGCAGTTCTTC,CASSIDRSPYNEQFF
TRBV6-2/TRBV6-3,NA,NA,TRBJ1-5,TGTGCCAGCAGTTCGTGGGACAATCATAGCAATCAGCCCCAGCATTTT,CASSSWDNHSNQPQHF
TRBV28,NA,NA,TRBJ1-6,TGTGCCAGCAGCAGGGCCGGGGGGCGTTCCCTCCACTTT,CASSRAGGRSLHF
TRBV6-5,TRBD2,NA,TRBJ2-2,TGTGCCAGCACCTCACCGGGGGGCGGGGAGCTGTTTTTT,CASTSPGGGELFF
TRBV12-3/TRBV12-4,NA,NA,TRBJ1-1,TGTGCCAGCAGCCGGACACAGGCGACTGAAGCTTTCTTT,CASSRTQATEAFF
TRBV6-6,NA,NA,TRBJ2-7,TGTGCCAGCGGCAGGGCAAGTTACGAGCAGTACTTC,CASGRASYEQYF
TRBV15,NA,NA,TRBJ2-1,TGTGCCACCAGCAGGAGCCCCTCCCCGGGCAATGAGCAGTTCTTC,CATSRSPSPGNEQFF
TRBV7-7,NA,NA,TRBJ2-5,TGTGCCAGCAGCTCCACGGGTGGGGAGTCAGTGACCCAGTACTTC,CASSSTGGESVTQYF
TRBV7-3,TRBD2,NA,TRBJ2-3,TGTGCCAGCAGGGGGGAGGGCGAGGGTCAAGATACGCAGTATTTT,CASRGEGEGQDTQYF
TRBV7-3,NA,NA,TRBJ1-1,TGTGCCAGCAGCCACGGGGGGAGGCGGACTGAAGCTTTCTTT,CASSHGGRRTEAFF
TRBV10-3,TRBD1,NA,TRBJ1-1,TGTGCCATCAAGGGGGCGAAAAACGGTGGGGACACTGAAGCTTTCTTT,CAIKGAKNGGDTEAFF
TRBV6-5,NA,NA,TRBJ1-2,TGTGCCAGCAGTACGCCTCTAGGGGTTCATGGCTACACCTTC,CASSTPLGVHGYTF
TRBV3-1/TRBV3-2,NA,once,TRBJ1-6,TGTGCCAGCAGCCAAGCGACCCCGGGGACCCTCCACTTT,CASSQATPGTLHF